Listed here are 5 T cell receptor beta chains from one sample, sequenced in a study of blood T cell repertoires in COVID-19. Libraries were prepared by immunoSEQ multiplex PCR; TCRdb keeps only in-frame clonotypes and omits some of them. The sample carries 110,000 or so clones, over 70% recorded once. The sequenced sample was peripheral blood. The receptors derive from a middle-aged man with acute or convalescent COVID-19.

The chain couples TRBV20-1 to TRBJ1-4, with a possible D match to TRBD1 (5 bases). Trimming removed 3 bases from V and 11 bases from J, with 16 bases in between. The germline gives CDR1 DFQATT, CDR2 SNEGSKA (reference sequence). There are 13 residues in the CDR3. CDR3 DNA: TGCAGTGCTAGTCCGGCGCGGCAGGGCAAACTGTTTTTT. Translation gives CSASPARQGKLFF.

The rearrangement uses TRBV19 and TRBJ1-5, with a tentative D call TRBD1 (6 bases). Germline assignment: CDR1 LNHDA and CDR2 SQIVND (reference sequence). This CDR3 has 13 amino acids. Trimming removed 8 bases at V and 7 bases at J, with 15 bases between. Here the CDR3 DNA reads TGTGCCAGTCGCAGACAGGCTGACCAGCCCCAGCATTTT. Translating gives CASRRQADQPQHF.

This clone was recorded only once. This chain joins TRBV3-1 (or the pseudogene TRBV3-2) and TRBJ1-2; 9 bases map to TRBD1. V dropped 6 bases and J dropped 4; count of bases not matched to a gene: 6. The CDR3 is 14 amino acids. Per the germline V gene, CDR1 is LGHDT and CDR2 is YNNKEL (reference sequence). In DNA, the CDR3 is TGTGCCAGCAGTCCTGGGACAGGGACCTATGGCTACACCTTC. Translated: CASSPGTGTYGYTF.

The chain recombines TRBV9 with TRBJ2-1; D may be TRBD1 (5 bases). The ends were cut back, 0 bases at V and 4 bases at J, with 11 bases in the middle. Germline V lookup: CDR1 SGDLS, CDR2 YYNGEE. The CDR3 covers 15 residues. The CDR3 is CASSVGPQAYNEQFF. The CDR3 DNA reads TGTGCCAGCAGCGTAGGACCACAGGCGTACAATGAGCAGTTCTTC.

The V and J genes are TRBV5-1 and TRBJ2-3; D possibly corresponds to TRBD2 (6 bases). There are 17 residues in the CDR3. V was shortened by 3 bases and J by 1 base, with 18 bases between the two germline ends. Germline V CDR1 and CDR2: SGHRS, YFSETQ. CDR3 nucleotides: TGCGCCAGCAGCTCCGATCTGGGGTTAGCGGGCACAGATACGCAGTATTTT. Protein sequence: CASSSDLGLAGTDTQYF.